These T cell receptor beta chains were read from a single sample in a study of blood T cell repertoires in COVID-19. The data were produced by immunoSEQ multiplex PCR, yet TCRdb's version contains in-frame clones alone and is incomplete. The sample yields some 350,000 clones, over 75% seen once. The sequenced sample consisted of PBMCs or T cells enriched from blood (not recorded which). The receptors shown here come from a man aged 30-40 years who had recovered from COVID-19. Both conserved end residues are part of each CDR3. The D gene is left open where the match is weak. Clone size is stated in some rows and not others, as once, few, many or a class when expanded.

d_call: .
v_call: TRBV24-1
clone_size: .
j_call: TRBJ2-5
cdr3_aa: CATSEAGRETQYF
cdr3_nt: TGTGCCACCAGTGAGGCGGGGAGGGAGACCCAGTACTTC

d_call: .
v_call: TRBV19
clone_size: .
j_call: TRBJ1-1
cdr3_aa: CASSIWTEIPEMNTEAFF
cdr3_nt: TGTGCCAGTAGTATCTGGACAGAAATTCCCGAAATGAACACTGAAGCTTTCTTT

d_call: .
v_call: TRBV13
clone_size: .
j_call: TRBJ2-7
cdr3_aa: CASSLVGRRHEQYF
cdr3_nt: TGTGCCAGCAGCTTAGTGGGCCGCCGTCACGAGCAGTACTTC

d_call: TRBD2
v_call: TRBV5-1
clone_size: .
j_call: TRBJ2-3
cdr3_aa: CASSQGRGGSDTQYF
cdr3_nt: TGCGCCAGCAGCCAAGGGAGGGGAGGGTCAGATACGCAGTATTTT

d_call: TRBD1
v_call: TRBV3-1/TRBV3-2
clone_size: .
j_call: TRBJ1-1
cdr3_aa: CASRTGGWTEAFF
cdr3_nt: TGTGCCAGCAGGACAGGGGGCTGGACTGAAGCTTTCTTT

d_call: .
v_call: TRBV2
clone_size: .
j_call: TRBJ1-2
cdr3_aa: CASEGGGLFGYTF
cdr3_nt: TGTGCCAGCGAGGGAGGCGGTCTTTTTGGCTACACCTTC

d_call: .
v_call: TRBV2
clone_size: .
j_call: TRBJ2-2
cdr3_aa: CASTGQLTTGELFF
cdr3_nt: TGTGCCAGCACCGGACAGTTGACAACCGGGGAGCTGTTTTTT

d_call: TRBD1
v_call: TRBV10-2
clone_size: .
j_call: TRBJ2-7
cdr3_aa: CASSPTGATYEQYF
cdr3_nt: TGCGCCAGCAGCCCGACAGGGGCAACCTACGAGCAGTACTTC

d_call: .
v_call: TRBV5-1
clone_size: few
j_call: TRBJ2-7
cdr3_aa: CASSLASGWEQYF
cdr3_nt: TGCGCCAGCAGCTTGGCCTCAGGGTGGGAGCAGTACTTC

d_call: TRBD1
v_call: TRBV18
clone_size: .
j_call: TRBJ2-7
cdr3_aa: CASSQGQGLYEQYF
cdr3_nt: TGTGCCAGCTCCCAGGGACAGGGTCTCTACGAGCAGTACTTC

d_call: TRBD1
v_call: TRBV7-9
clone_size: once
j_call: TRBJ1-4
cdr3_aa: CASSFGQGTNEKLFF
cdr3_nt: TGTGCCAGCAGCTTTGGACAGGGCACTAATGAAAAACTGTTTTTT

d_call: TRBD1
v_call: TRBV5-1
clone_size: .
j_call: TRBJ1-6
cdr3_aa: CASSADRGLDNSPLHF
cdr3_nt: TGCGCCAGCAGCGCGGACAGGGGGCTGGATAATTCACCCCTCCACTTT

d_call: TRBD1
v_call: TRBV6-1
clone_size: once
j_call: TRBJ1-2
cdr3_aa: CASSDLGTGTDGYTF
cdr3_nt: TGTGCCAGCAGTGACCTAGGGACAGGGACGGATGGCTACACCTTC

d_call: TRBD1
v_call: TRBV5-8
clone_size: .
j_call: TRBJ1-5
cdr3_aa: CASSLGDRETVQPQHF
cdr3_nt: TGTGCCAGCAGCTTGGGGGACAGGGAAACCGTCCAGCCCCAGCATTTT

d_call: .
v_call: TRBV5-1
clone_size: .
j_call: TRBJ1-5
cdr3_aa: CASSLDPSVGQPQHF
cdr3_nt: TGCGCCAGCAGCTTGGACCCTAGCGTAGGTCAGCCCCAGCATTTT

d_call: .
v_call: TRBV9
clone_size: .
j_call: TRBJ1-2
cdr3_aa: CASSVVGANYGYTF
cdr3_nt: TGTGCCAGCAGCGTAGTGGGAGCCAACTATGGCTACACCTTC

d_call: .
v_call: TRBV6-5
clone_size: .
j_call: TRBJ1-5
cdr3_aa: CASRPGNQPQHF
cdr3_nt: TGTGCCAGCAGGCCGGGAAATCAGCCCCAGCATTTT

d_call: TRBD1
v_call: TRBV9
clone_size: .
j_call: TRBJ1-6
cdr3_aa: CASSAKQGMYSPLHF
cdr3_nt: TGTGCCAGCAGCGCTAAACAGGGGATGTATTCACCCCTCCACTTT

d_call: .
v_call: TRBV5-1
clone_size: once
j_call: TRBJ1-2
cdr3_aa: CASSLFGDYGYTF
cdr3_nt: TGCGCCAGCAGCTTGTTTGGAGACTATGGCTACACCTTC

d_call: TRBD2
v_call: TRBV5-1
clone_size: .
j_call: TRBJ2-5
cdr3_aa: CASSLRGGRETQYF
cdr3_nt: TGCGCCAGCAGCTTGCGGGGGGGCCGGGAGACCCAGTACTTC

d_call: .
v_call: TRBV7-9
clone_size: .
j_call: TRBJ2-7
cdr3_aa: CASSSLTGQYF
cdr3_nt: TGTGCCAGCAGTTCCCTAACTGGGCAGTACTTC

d_call: .
v_call: TRBV2
clone_size: .
j_call: TRBJ1-2
cdr3_aa: CASSDSVHGSNYGYTF
cdr3_nt: TGTGCCAGCAGTGACTCCGTACACGGGTCTAACTATGGCTACACCTTC

d_call: .
v_call: TRBV6-5
clone_size: few
j_call: TRBJ2-7
cdr3_aa: CASSYGGLTYEQYF
cdr3_nt: TGTGCCAGCAGTTACGGAGGGCTGACCTACGAGCAGTACTTC

d_call: .
v_call: TRBV28
clone_size: .
j_call: TRBJ2-5
cdr3_aa: CASSILQETQYF
cdr3_nt: TGTGCCAGCAGTATACTACAAGAGACCCAGTACTTC

d_call: TRBD1
v_call: TRBV18
clone_size: .
j_call: TRBJ2-7
cdr3_aa: CASSHGQESSYEQYF
cdr3_nt: TGTGCCAGCTCCCATGGACAGGAGAGCTCCTACGAGCAGTACTTC

d_call: .
v_call: TRBV18
clone_size: .
j_call: TRBJ2-1
cdr3_aa: CASSPRGGEQFF
cdr3_nt: TGTGCCAGCTCACCGCGAGGAGGTGAGCAGTTCTTC

d_call: TRBD1
v_call: TRBV5-5
clone_size: .
j_call: TRBJ2-7
cdr3_aa: CASSLRGSGQVTYEQYF
cdr3_nt: TGTGCCAGCAGCTTGAGGGGTTCGGGACAGGTGACCTACGAGCAGTACTTC

d_call: .
v_call: TRBV5-1
clone_size: .
j_call: TRBJ1-4
cdr3_aa: CASSLAGGGANEKLFF
cdr3_nt: TGCGCCAGCAGCTTGGCCGGCGGGGGCGCTAATGAAAAACTGTTTTTT

d_call: .
v_call: TRBV6-4
clone_size: few
j_call: TRBJ2-6
cdr3_aa: CASSASPGSGANVLTF
cdr3_nt: TGTGCCAGCAGTGCATCCCCAGGGTCTGGGGCCAACGTCCTGACTTTC

d_call: .
v_call: TRBV5-6
clone_size: once
j_call: TRBJ2-4
cdr3_aa: CASSRQLENIQYF
cdr3_nt: TGTGCCAGCAGCCGCCAGTTGGAAAACATTCAGTACTTC

d_call: .
v_call: TRBV7-2
clone_size: few
j_call: TRBJ1-4
cdr3_aa: CASSQKWGVDEKLFF
cdr3_nt: TGTGCCAGCAGCCAAAAATGGGGGGTGGATGAAAAACTGTTTTTT

d_call: .
v_call: TRBV18
clone_size: .
j_call: TRBJ1-2
cdr3_aa: CASSPEQVLLSLNGYTF
cdr3_nt: TGTGCCAGCTCACCAGAACAGGTCCTCCTCAGTCTGAATGGCTACACCTTC

d_call: .
v_call: TRBV2
clone_size: .
j_call: TRBJ2-2
cdr3_aa: CASRQGSNTGELFF
cdr3_nt: TGTGCCAGCAGACAGGGTTCGAACACCGGGGAGCTGTTTTTT

d_call: .
v_call: TRBV5-8
clone_size: .
j_call: TRBJ1-5
cdr3_aa: CASSLGVGGVGQPQHF
cdr3_nt: TGTGCCAGCAGCTTGGGTGTGGGGGGGGTCGGGCAGCCCCAGCATTTT